This T cell receptor beta chain was sequenced for a study of radiotherapy plus CTLA-4 blockade in lung cancer. Study-level information: An objective response was seen in about 17% of patients, and disease control in around 31%. Study-wide results and limits: Expansion in blood of tumor-derived TCR clones was seen after radiotherapy plus ipilimumab. According to reports, early shifts in blood T cell clones, alongside interferon-beta, forecast response most accurately.

Per the germline V gene, CDR1 is SGHRS and CDR2 is YFSETQ. The CDR3 has 16 amino acids. Trimming cost V 3 bases and J 7 bases; bases outside gene matches: 7. About this clone itself: Its antigen is unidentified.

Focal radiation plus CTLA-4 blockade with ipilimumab was administered to patients who had chemo-refractory metastatic non-small-cell lung cancer. Assay: immunoSEQ multiplex PCR; the TCRdb copy retains only in-frame clones and omits some. In the table there are about 53,000 clones, about 85% of which are singletons. This material consisted of peripheral blood, taken from a patient treated with radiotherapy plus ipilimumab. The chain uses TRBV5-1 and TRBJ2-6, with 10 nucleotides matching TRBD2. This clonotype was sampled from a human donor with non-small cell lung cancer whose response to radiotherapy plus ipilimumab could not be evaluated. The CDR3 loop reads CASSSTLAGGANVLTF. The CDR3 region has the DNA TGCGCCAGCAGCTCTACCTTAGCGGGAGGTGCCAACGTCCTGACTTTC.